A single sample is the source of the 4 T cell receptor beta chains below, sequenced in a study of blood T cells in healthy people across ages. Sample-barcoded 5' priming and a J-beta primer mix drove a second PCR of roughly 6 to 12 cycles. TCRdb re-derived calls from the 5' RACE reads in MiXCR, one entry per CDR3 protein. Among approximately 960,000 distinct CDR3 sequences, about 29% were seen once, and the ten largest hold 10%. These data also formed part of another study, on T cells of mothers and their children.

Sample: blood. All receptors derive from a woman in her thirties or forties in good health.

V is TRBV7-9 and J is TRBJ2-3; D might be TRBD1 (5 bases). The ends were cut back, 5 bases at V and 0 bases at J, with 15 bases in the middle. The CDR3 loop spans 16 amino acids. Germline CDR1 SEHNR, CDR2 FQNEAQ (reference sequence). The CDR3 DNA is TGTGCCAGCAGCCCGGTGGACACCGCCAGCACAGATACGCAGTATTTT. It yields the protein CASSPVDTASTDTQYF.

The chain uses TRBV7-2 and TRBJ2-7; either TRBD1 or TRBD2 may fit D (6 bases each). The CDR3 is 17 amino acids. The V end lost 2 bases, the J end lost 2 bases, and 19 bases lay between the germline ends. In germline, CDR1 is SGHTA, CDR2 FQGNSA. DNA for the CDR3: TGTGCCAGCAGCTTACAAGCGTTCGGTCGGGGGCCCTACGAGCAGTACTTC. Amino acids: CASSLQAFGRGPYEQYF.

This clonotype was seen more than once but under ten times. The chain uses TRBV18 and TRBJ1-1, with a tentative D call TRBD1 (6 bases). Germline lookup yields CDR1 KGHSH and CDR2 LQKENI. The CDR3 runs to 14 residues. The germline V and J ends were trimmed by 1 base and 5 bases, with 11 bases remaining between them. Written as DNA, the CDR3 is TGTGCCAGCTCACCACTCAGGGGCACGACTGAAGCTTTCTTT. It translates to CASSPLRGTTEAFF.

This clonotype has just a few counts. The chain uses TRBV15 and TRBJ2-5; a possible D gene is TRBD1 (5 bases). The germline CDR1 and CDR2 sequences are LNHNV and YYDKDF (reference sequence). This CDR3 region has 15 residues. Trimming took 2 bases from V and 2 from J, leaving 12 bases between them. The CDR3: CATSRTGRSQETQYF. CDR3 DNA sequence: TGTGCCACCAGCAGAACAGGACGGAGTCAAGAGACCCAGTACTTC.